The 5 T cell receptor beta chains below were found in one sample sequenced in a study of tumor-infiltrating T cells and Merkel cell polyomavirus. Across the study: CD8+ T cells recognized the Merkel cell polyomavirus KLL epitope.

Assay: immunoSEQ multiplex PCR; the TCRdb copy retains only in-frame clones and omits some. The repertoire includes around 25,000 clones, 87% of them detected once, and roughly 3% sits in the top ten. Robust Merkel cell polyomavirus Large T antigen positivity by immunohistochemistry was seen in all patients' tumors. Sequencing was done on a sample of lymph node tissue. All receptors derive from a man in his fifties with Merkel cell carcinoma.

The table lists this clone with a count of one. CDR3 nucleotide sequence: TGTGCCAGCAGCTTAAGCCAGGGGCAAGGAAACACCATATATTTT. This translates into CASSLSQGQGNTIYF. J is TRBJ1-3 and V is TRBV7-2; TRBD1 is a possible D gene (6 bases). Trimming took off 2 bases at V and 4 bases at J, with 12 bases between the two ends. The germline V gene encodes CDR1 SGHTA and CDR2 FQGNSA. This CDR3 has 15 amino acids.

This chain uses TRBV1 with TRBJ1-5; no DNA check was done on the table's D call, TRBD1. TRBV1 is noted as a pseudogene. The CDR3 totals 22 residues. The CDR3 region is CTSSQESISRARDRGGKQPQHF. The CDR3 nucleotides are TGCACCAGCAGCCAAGAATCAATAAGTCGCGCGCGGGACAGGGGCGGGAAACAGCCCCAGCATTTT.

The chain carries TRBV28 and TRBJ1-4; TRBD1 matches 7 bases. The CDR3 loop spans 14 amino acids. V shed 4 bases, J shed 7 bases, and the junction held 6 bases outside the gene matches. Germline values: CDR1 MDHEN, CDR2 SYDVKM. CDR3 bases: TGTGCCAGCAGTTCCGGGACAGAGCTTGAAAAACTGTTTTTT. Its translation is CASSSGTELEKLFF.

The chain uses TRBV7-8 and TRBJ1-1; possibly TRBD1 for D (6 bases). CDR3 size: 13 residues. Germline CDR1 reads SGHVS; CDR2 reads FQNEAQ. Trimming pared 4 bases from V and 6 bases from J, leaving 12 bases between. Here the CDR3 reads CASSYDRRAEAFF. The CDR3 nucleotides read TGTGCCAGCAGCTACGACAGGAGAGCTGAAGCTTTCTTT.

The chain joins TRBV15 to TRBJ1-2; 9 bases match TRBD1. The ends lost 0 bases at V and 3 bases at J; junction bases unmatched: 8. The CDR3 has 17 amino acids. In germline, CDR1 is LNHNV, CDR2 YYDKDF (reference sequence). CDR3 region: CATSRDNRGLSYYGYTF. The CDR3 DNA is TGTGCCACCAGCAGAGATAACAGGGGGCTATCGTACTATGGCTACACCTTC.